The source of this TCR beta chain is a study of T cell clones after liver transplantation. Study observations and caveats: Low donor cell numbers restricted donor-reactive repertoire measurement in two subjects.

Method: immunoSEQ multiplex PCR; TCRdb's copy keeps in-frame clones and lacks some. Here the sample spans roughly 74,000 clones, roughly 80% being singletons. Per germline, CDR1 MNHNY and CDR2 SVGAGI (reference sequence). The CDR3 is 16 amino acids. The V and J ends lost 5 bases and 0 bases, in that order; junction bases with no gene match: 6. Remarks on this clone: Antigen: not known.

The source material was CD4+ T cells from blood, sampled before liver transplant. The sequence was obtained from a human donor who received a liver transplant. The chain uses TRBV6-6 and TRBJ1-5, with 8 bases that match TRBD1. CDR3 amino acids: CASSLRTGSSNQPQHF. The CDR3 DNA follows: TGTGCCAGCAGTCTGAGGACAGGGAGTAGCAATCAGCCCCAGCATTTT.